This T cell receptor beta chain was observed in a study of cytomegalovirus exposure and HLA in healthy donors. Trimming pared 1 base from V and 1 base from J, leaving 9 bases between. The CDR3 is made up of 14 amino acids. Germline V gene sequence: CDR1 SGDLS, CDR2 YYNGEE. The study ran its PCR with 60 Vbeta and 13 Jbeta primers. Repertoires were generated with immunoSEQ multiplex PCR, while TCRdb's copy carries only in-frame clones and drops some. The sample consists of around 40,000 clones, 82% of them appearing once. The sequence derives from a woman between 18 and 29 years old in good health and CMV-seropositive. Sequencing was done on a sample of PBMCs. The rearrangement uses TRBV9 and TRBJ2-7, with TRBD1 as a possible D gene (6 bases). CDR3 nucleotides: TGTGCCAGCAGCGTAAGTACAGGGTCCTACGAGCAGTACTTC. As protein: CASSVSTGSYEQYF.